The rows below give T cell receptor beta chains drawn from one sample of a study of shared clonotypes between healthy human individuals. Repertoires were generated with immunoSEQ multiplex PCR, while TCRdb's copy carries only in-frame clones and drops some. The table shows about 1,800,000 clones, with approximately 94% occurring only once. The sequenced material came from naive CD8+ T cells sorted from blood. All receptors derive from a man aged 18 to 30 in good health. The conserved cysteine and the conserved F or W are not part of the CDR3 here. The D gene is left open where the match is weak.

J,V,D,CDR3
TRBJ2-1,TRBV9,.,ASRVEKGDNEQF
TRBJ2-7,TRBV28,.,ASRIQGYEQY
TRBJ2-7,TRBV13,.,ASSRDNQGLEQY
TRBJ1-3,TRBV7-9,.,ASGPTSGNTIY
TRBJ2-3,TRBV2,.,ASSDDHSTDTQY
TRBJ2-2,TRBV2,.,ASRAGENTGELF
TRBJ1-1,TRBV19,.,ASRWGTPDTEAF
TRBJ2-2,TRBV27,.,ASSLQGTRGPGELF
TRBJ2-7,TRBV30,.,ACTGHDSYEQY
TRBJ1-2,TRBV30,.,AWSFGQLHGYT
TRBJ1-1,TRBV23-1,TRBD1,ASRTRQGGTEAF
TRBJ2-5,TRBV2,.,ASRWIRETQY
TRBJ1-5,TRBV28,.,AGSRRVSNQPQH
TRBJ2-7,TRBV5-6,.,ASSLVNSAPYEQY
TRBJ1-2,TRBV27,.,ASSPLKGPNYGYT
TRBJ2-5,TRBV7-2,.,ASSFLVAGSEQETQY
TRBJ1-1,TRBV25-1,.,ASSEGLGGLKNTEAF
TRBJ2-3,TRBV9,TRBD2,ASSDTEGLAASTDTQY
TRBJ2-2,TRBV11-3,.,ASSLLSGELF
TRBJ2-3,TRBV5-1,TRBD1,ASSLEDRGLDTQY
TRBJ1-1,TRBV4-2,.,ASSQWAENTEAF
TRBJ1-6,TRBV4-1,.,ASSQGTELLSSYNSPLH
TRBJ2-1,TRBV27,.,ASSLSGPRDEQF
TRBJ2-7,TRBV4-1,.,ASSQSSTYEQY
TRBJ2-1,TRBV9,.,ASSDSIREQF
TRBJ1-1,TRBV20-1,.,SASLDTEAF
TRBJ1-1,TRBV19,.,ASSIDREGHIGTEAF
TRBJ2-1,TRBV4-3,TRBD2,ASSPPGLGQPNEQF
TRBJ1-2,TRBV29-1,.,SVDTGPYGYT
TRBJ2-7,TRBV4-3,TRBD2,ASSVTSGAYEQY
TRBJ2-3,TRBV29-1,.,SVSGIADSTDTQY
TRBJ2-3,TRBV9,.,ASSPGRVGTDTQY